The rows below give T cell receptor beta chains drawn from one sample of a study of blood T cell repertoires in COVID-19. TCRdb's copy holds only in-frame clones and misses some; the assay was immunoSEQ multiplex PCR. The sample holds about 59,000 clones, more than 70% seen once. Source material: peripheral blood. These receptors were collected from a man aged 55-75 years with acute or convalescent COVID-19. CDR3s include the opening cysteine and the closing phenylalanine or tryptophan. The D gene is left open where the match is weak. Not every row has a clone size; where given, it reads once, few, many or a size class.

J gene,D gene,clone size,V gene,CDR3 protein,CDR3 DNA
TRBJ1-4,-,many,TRBV2,CASNLQSSNEKLFF,TGTGCCAGCAACCTACAGTCCTCTAATGAAAAACTGTTTTTT
TRBJ1-2,TRBD1,-,TRBV5-1,CASSSDRDYGYTF,TGCGCCAGCAGTTCGGACAGGGACTATGGCTACACCTTC
TRBJ2-7,-,-,TRBV6-2/TRBV6-3,CASSYNREEQYF,TGTGCCAGCAGCTATAACAGGGAGGAGCAGTACTTC
TRBJ2-2,TRBD1,-,TRBV6-6,CASFPGGYTGELFF,TGTGCCAGCTTTCCAGGGGGTTACACCGGGGAGCTGTTTTTT
TRBJ1-1,-,-,TRBV27,CASSRDKYTEAFF,TGTGCCAGCAGTCGGGACAAATACACTGAAGCTTTCTTT
TRBJ1-2,-,-,TRBV5-6,CASSLDRANYGYTF,TGTGCCAGCAGCTTGGACAGGGCTAACTATGGCTACACCTTC
TRBJ1-4,-,few,TRBV2,CASSWASQGVANEKLFF,TGTGCCAGCAGTTGGGCCTCCCAAGGTGTCGCTAATGAAAAACTGTTTTTT
TRBJ2-3,-,-,TRBV4-1,CASSQAWGGTDTQYF,TGCGCCAGCAGCCAAGCATGGGGGGGCACAGATACGCAGTATTTT
TRBJ2-7,TRBD2,-,TRBV9,CASSVEAGGGYEQYF,TGTGCCAGCAGCGTAGAGGCGGGGGGCGGGTACGAGCAGTACTTC
TRBJ2-2,TRBD2,once,TRBV6-5,CASKNRGGTGELFF,TGTGCCAGCAAGAATCGGGGGGGAACCGGGGAGCTGTTTTTT
TRBJ2-3,-,-,TRBV5-8,CASSKGTRSYSTDTQYF,TGTGCCAGCAGCAAGGGGACTCGGAGCTATAGCACAGATACGCAGTATTTT
TRBJ2-7,-,-,TRBV21-1,CASSKAGEQYF,TGTGCCAGCAGCAAAGCCGGCGAGCAGTACTTC
TRBJ1-3,TRBD1,-,TRBV5-4,CASRPTGGTGNTIYF,TGTGCCAGCAGACCTACAGGGGGTACAGGAAACACCATATATTTT
TRBJ2-7,-,-,TRBV2,CASSEEEYEQYF,TGTGCCAGCAGTGAAGAGGAGTACGAGCAGTACTTC
TRBJ1-1,TRBD1,-,TRBV7-2,CASSSGTGTEAFF,TGTGCCAGCAGCTCCGGGACAGGAACTGAAGCTTTCTTT
TRBJ2-7,-,-,TRBV28,CASSLRLVSLSGLYEQYF,TGTGCCAGCAGTTTAAGATTGGTGTCCTTGAGTGGACTCTACGAGCAGTACTTC
TRBJ2-5,-,-,TRBV5-1,CASSLLGVAETQYF,TGCGCCAGCAGCTTGTTAGGAGTGGCAGAGACCCAGTACTTC
TRBJ2-5,-,-,TRBV6-2/TRBV6-3,CASSRSAGPGAETQYF,TGTGCCAGCAGTCGTTCTGCGGGGCCCGGAGCGGAGACCCAGTACTTC
TRBJ1-2,-,-,TRBV19,CASTQRLGQGDYGYTF,TGTGCCAGTACCCAACGCTTGGGACAAGGAGACTATGGCTACACCTTC
TRBJ2-1,TRBD2,-,TRBV19,CASRSSGTSGGYNEQFF,TGTGCCAGTAGATCCTCTGGGACTAGCGGGGGTTACAATGAGCAGTTCTTC
TRBJ1-6,TRBD1,-,TRBV6-5,CASLTGGNSPLHF,TGTGCCAGTTTGACAGGGGGTAATTCACCCCTCCACTTT
TRBJ1-1,-,-,TRBV10-3,CAISGNGGGTEAFF,TGTGCCATCAGTGGAAATGGGGGGGGCACTGAAGCTTTCTTT
TRBJ2-3,-,few,TRBV14,CASASSPSDTQYF,TGTGCCAGCGCCAGTTCACCCTCGGATACGCAGTATTTT
TRBJ1-2,-,-,TRBV2,CASSESPTAAYGYTF,TGTGCCAGCAGTGAATCCCCAACAGCAGCCTATGGCTACACCTTC
TRBJ2-7,TRBD1,-,TRBV27,CASSLSTGAAYEQYF,TGTGCCAGCAGTTTATCGACAGGGGCGGCCTACGAGCAGTACTTC
TRBJ1-1,-,-,TRBV4-2,CASSQETTGTAFF,TGTGCCAGCAGTCAGGAGACTACAGGGACAGCTTTCTTT
TRBJ2-5,TRBD2,-,TRBV29-1,CSVRGGHETQYF,TGCAGCGTGCGGGGGGGCCATGAGACCCAGTACTTC
TRBJ1-5,TRBD1,-,TRBV27,CASSLNTGDQPQHF,TGTGCCAGCAGTTTAAACACAGGGGATCAGCCCCAGCATTTT
TRBJ2-7,-,once,TRBV3-1/TRBV3-2,CASSQGSGSYEQYF,TGTGCCAGCAGCCAAGGGTCAGGCTCCTACGAGCAGTACTTC
TRBJ1-3,-,-,TRBV3-1/TRBV3-2,CASSPLGNTIYF,TGTGCCAGCAGCCCCCTAGGAAACACCATATATTTT
TRBJ2-1,-,-,TRBV11-2,CASSLGRSDEQFF,TGTGCCAGCAGCTTAGGGAGGTCGGATGAGCAGTTCTTC
TRBJ2-7,-,once,TRBV11-3,CASSLDHGRPYEQYF,TGTGCCAGCAGCTTAGATCACGGCAGGCCCTACGAGCAGTACTTC